The T cell receptor (beta chain) under discussion was sequenced for a study of blood T cell repertoires in COVID-19. Overall study: The United States, Italy and Spain were the sources of the acute and convalescent COVID-19 samples. In each case, the material was cDNA or gDNA derived from T cells, B-cell-depleted T cells, or PBMCs.

Germline CDR1 and CDR2: LGHDT and YNNKEL (reference sequence). The CDR3 is 14 amino acids. V was cut by 3 bases and J by 0 bases, with 6 bases left in between. Authors' processing steps: The authors estimated nucleated cell counts from reference gene primer amplification. The data were produced by immunoSEQ multiplex PCR, yet TCRdb's version contains in-frame clones alone and is incomplete. V, J and clone size are taken as reported in that table, and D and trimming were inferred from the DNA itself. The sample includes 50,000 to 70,000 clones, around 84% of them seen just once. Sequenced: peripheral blood. The chain combines TRBV3-1 (or the pseudogene TRBV3-2) with TRBJ1-3; the D is unclear. The TCR comes from a man in his forties or fifties with active COVID-19. The CDR3 is CASSHIDSGNTIYF. The DNA of the CDR3 is TGTGCCAGCAGCCACATAGACTCTGGAAACACCATATATTTT.